The entry below describes one T cell receptor (beta chain). Treatment in this sample: roughly 20 received Ad26.COV2.S at low or high dose, single or two shots; five or six received placebo; per-sample allocation not given. The study sampled participants on day 63 after the first vaccine or placebo injection. The donor's status was that of an adult aged 18-55 years in Boston. The record originates from a study of Ad26.COV2.S vaccination and SARS-CoV-2 variants. The protocol was immunoSEQ multiplex PCR, while the TCRdb copy is restricted to in-frame clones and leaves out a portion. This table has about 400,000 clones, 70% to 90% appearing once. CDR1 and CDR2 from the germline V gene are SGHAT and FQDESV (reference sequence). V gave up 1 base and J gave up 4 bases; unmatched junction bases: 3. This CDR3 is built from 14 residues.

Sequenced material: peripheral blood, taken in a trial of Ad26.COV2.S vaccine versus placebo. The clonotype comes from a person between 18 and 59 years old who received the Ad26.COV2.S COVID-19 vaccine or a placebo. The rearrangement uses TRBV11-1 and TRBJ1-2; 7 nucleotides align to TRBD1. The CDR3 sequence: CASSLGQGGYGYTF. CDR3 nucleotides: TGTGCCAGCAGCTTAGGACAGGGAGGCTATGGCTACACCTTC.